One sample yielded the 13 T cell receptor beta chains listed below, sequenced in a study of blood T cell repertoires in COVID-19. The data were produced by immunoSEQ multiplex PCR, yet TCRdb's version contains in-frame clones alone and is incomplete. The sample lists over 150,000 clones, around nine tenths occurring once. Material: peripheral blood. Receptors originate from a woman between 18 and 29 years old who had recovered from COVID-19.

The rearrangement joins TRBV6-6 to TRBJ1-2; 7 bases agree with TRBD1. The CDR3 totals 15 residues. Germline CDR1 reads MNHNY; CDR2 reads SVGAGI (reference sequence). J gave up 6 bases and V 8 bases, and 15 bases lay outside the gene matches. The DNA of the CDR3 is TGTGCCAGCCTCAGCCCCGGACAGGAGCCAAATGGCTACACCTTC. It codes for CASLSPGQEPNGYTF.

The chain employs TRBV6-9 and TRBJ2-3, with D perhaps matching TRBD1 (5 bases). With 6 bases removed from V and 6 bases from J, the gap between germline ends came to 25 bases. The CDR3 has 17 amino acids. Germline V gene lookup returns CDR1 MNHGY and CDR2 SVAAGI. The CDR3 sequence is CASSHTSVRTPRDTQYF. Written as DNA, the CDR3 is TGTGCCAGCAGCCATACCTCTGTGCGGACACCGAGGGATACGCAGTATTTT.

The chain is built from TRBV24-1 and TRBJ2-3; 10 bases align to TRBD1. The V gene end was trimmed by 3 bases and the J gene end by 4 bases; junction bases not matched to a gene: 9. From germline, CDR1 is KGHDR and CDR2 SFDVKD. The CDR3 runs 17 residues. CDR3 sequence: CATSDTRGDRGPDTQYF. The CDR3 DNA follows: TGTGCCACCAGTGATACTCGTGGGGACAGGGGACCAGATACGCAGTATTTT.

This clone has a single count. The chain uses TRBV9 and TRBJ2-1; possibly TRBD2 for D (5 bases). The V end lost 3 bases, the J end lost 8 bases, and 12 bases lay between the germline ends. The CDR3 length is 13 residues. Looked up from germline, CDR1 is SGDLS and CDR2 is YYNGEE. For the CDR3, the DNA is TGTGCCAGCAGCGCGGGCATCGGGGATGAGCAGTTCTTC. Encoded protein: CASSAGIGDEQFF.

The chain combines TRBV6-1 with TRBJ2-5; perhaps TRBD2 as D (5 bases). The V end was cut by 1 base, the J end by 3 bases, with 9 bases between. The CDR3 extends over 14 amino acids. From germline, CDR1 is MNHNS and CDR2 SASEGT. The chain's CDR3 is CASSEEAVKETQYF. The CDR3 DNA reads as TGTGCCAGCAGTGAAGAAGCGGTGAAAGAGACCCAGTACTTC.

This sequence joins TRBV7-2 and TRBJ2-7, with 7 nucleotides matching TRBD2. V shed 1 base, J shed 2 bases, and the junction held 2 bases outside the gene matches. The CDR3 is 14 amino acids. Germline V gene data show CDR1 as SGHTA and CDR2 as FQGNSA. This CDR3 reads CASSLGAGPYEQYV. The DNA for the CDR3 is TGTGCCAGCAGCTTAGGAGCGGGGCCCTACGAGCAGTACGTC.

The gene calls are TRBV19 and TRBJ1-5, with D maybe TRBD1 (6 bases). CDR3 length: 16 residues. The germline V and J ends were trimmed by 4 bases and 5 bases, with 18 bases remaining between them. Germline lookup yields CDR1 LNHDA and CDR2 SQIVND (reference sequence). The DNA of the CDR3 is TGTGCCAGTAGTAAGGAACAGGGACCACGGCATCAGCCCCAGCATTTT. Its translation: CASSKEQGPRHQPQHF.

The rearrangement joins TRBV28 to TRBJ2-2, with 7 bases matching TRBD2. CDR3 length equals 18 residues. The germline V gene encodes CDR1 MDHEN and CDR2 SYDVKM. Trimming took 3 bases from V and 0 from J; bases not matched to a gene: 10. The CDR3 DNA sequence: TGTGCCAGCAGTTTGGGGCCCTGGGAGGGAGCGAACACCGGGGAGCTGTTTTTT. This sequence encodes CASSLGPWEGANTGELFF.

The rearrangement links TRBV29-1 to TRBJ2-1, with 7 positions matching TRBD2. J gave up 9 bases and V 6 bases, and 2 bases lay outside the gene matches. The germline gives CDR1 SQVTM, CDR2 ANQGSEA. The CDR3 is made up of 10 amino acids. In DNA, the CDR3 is TGCAGCGTACTAGCGTTTGAGCAGTTCTTC. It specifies CSVLAFEQFF.

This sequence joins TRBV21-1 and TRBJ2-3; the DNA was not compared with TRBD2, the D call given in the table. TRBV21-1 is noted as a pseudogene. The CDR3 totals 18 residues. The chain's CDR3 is CASSNLTTSGGAADTQYF. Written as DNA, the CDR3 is TGTGCCAGCAGCAATCTCACGACTAGCGGGGGGGCGGCGGATACGCAGTATTTT.

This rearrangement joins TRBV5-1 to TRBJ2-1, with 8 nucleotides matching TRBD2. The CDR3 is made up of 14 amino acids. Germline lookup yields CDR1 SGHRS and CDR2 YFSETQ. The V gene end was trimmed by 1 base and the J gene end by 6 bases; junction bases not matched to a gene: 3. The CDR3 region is CASSLTLAGNEQFF. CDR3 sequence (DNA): TGCGCCAGCAGCTTGACCCTAGCGGGCAATGAGCAGTTCTTC.

The CDR3 protein is CASSLTQGGKNIQYF. As DNA, the CDR3 is TGTGCCAGCAGCCTCACTCAGGGAGGCAAAAACATTCAGTACTTC. The V and J genes are TRBV7-9 and TRBJ2-4, with TRBD2 as a possible D gene (6 bases). The CDR3 is made up of 15 amino acids. Trimming stripped 5 bases from V and 3 bases from J, with 14 bases between. Germline V gene lookup returns CDR1 SEHNR and CDR2 FQNEAQ (reference sequence).

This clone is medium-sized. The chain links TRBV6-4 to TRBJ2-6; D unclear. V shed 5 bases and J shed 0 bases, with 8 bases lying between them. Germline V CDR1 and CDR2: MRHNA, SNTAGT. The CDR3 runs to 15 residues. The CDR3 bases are TGTGCCAGCAGTAACGGGTCCTCTGGGGCCAACGTCCTGACTTTC. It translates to CASSNGSSGANVLTF.